There are many counts of the clone carrying this TCR beta chain. No antigen is known for it. The sample is drawn from a study of read filtering for tumor transcriptome and immune sequencing. Study in general: Transcriptome libraries were built from DNase-treated RNA.

At the time of active disease, bone marrow was collected from every patient. Germline V gives CDR1 SQVTM, CDR2 ANQGSEA. With 0 bases removed from V and 6 bases from J, the gap between germline ends came to 13 bases. The CDR3 spans 14 residues. Whole-study results and caveats: Approximately 82% of IR-seq clonotypes had a single read, yet these held about 3.4% of reads.

The library was built from 400 ng RNA with molecular barcoded adaptors for alpha/delta and beta/gamma chains. One entry per CDR3 protein, called by TCRdb with MiXCR from the reads. The profile covers more than 30,000 distinct CDR3 sequences, with 12% to 15% appearing a single time and about two fifths taken by the ten largest. The J gene is TRBJ2-3, the V gene TRBV29-1; TRBD1 is a possible D gene (5 bases). The clonotype comes from a donor at least 40 years old with multiple myeloma. Sequencing input: a population of CD138-negative cells sorted from bone marrow. The CDR3 DNA reads TGCAGCGTTGAAGAGGGCAGGGTGTGGGATACGCAGTATTTT. It codes for CSVEEGRVWDTQYF.